This T cell receptor beta chain was documented in a study of cytomegalovirus exposure and HLA in healthy donors. The study, taken as a whole, reports: Researchers left out some V segments, among them TRBV6-2 and TRBV6-3, as indistinguishable. Earlier analysis looked at TCR beta V segments, and most were productive about 87% or about 30% of the time.

V shed 2 bases, J shed 6 bases, and the junction held 5 bases outside the gene matches. Germline values: CDR1 MNHNY, CDR2 SVGAGI (reference sequence). The CDR3 consists of 14 residues. The PCR ran on 60 Vbeta and 13 Jbeta primers. Some clones are missing from TCRdb's copy, which holds only in-frame ones; the method was immunoSEQ multiplex PCR. Counted here are fewer than 350,000 clones, roughly 89% occurring once; the ten biggest clones make up approximately 2.2%. As to this clone: Its matching antigen is unknown.

This sequence joins TRBV6-6 and TRBJ1-1; TRBD1 aligns across 8 bases. The sample consisted of PBMCs. The origin of this receptor is a woman in her late teens or twenties in good health and CMV-seronegative. CDR3 bases: TGTGCCAGCAGTTACACGACAGGGGATCCTGAAGCTTTCTTT. Translating it yields CASSYTTGDPEAFF.